One and the same sample provided the 25 T cell receptor beta chains below, sequenced in a study of beta chain features in type 1 diabetes. Isolated RNA was reverse transcribed in full, so expressed TCRB transcripts were sequenced. The repertoire was sequenced with immunoSEQ multiplex PCR; TCRdb's copy has only in-frame clones and lacks some. The sample has roughly 450,000 clones, around 10% seen once. Sequenced input: naive CD4+ T cells from blood. These receptors all stem from a woman between 18 and 29 years old in good health.

The V gene is TRBV7-2, the J gene TRBJ2-2; D is unresolved. Trimming shortened V by 5 bases and J by 4 bases, and 11 bases separated the two germline ends. This CDR3 contains 14 residues. Germline V gene data show CDR1 as SGHTA and CDR2 as FQGNSA. The CDR3 DNA sequence: TGTGCCAGCAGCCAGACATTGGGCACCGGGGAGCTGTTTTTT. Translation gives CASSQTLGTGELFF.

The chain combines TRBV5-1 with TRBJ2-3; 7 bases are shared with TRBD1. The CDR3 extends over 14 amino acids. Germline CDR1 reads SGHRS; CDR2 reads YFSETQ. Trimming at V came to 4 bases and at J to 1 base, leaving 3 bases not matched to a gene. The CDR3 bases are TGCGCCAGCAGCCACGACAGGGGCACAGATACGCAGTATTTT. Protein: CASSHDRGTDTQYF.

This clone was seen only a few times. The rearrangement joins TRBV2 to TRBJ2-5; 11 nucleotides agree with TRBD2. Trimming at V came to 3 bases and at J to 4 bases, leaving 1 base not matched to a gene. This CDR3 comprises 14 residues. Germline loops: CDR1 SNHLY, CDR2 FYNNEI. The CDR3 DNA follows: TGTGCCAGCAGTGACCTAGCGGGAGGAGAGACCCAGTACTTC. This codes for CASSDLAGGETQYF.

The rearrangement joins TRBV10-3 to TRBJ2-7, with D perhaps TRBD1 (6 bases). This CDR3 region has 13 residues. Germline CDR1 is ENHRY and CDR2 is SYGVKD. V was pared by 6 bases and J by 6 bases, with 15 bases between. Written as DNA, the CDR3 is TGTGCCATCAGGGCTGGAGGCAGGGGCGAGCAGTACTTC. This sequence encodes CAIRAGGRGEQYF.

The chain couples TRBV27 to TRBJ1-4, with D perhaps matching TRBD1 (5 bases). V was cut by 2 bases and J by 8 bases, with 12 bases left in between. This CDR3 has 14 amino acids. Looked up from germline, CDR1 is MNHEY and CDR2 is SMNVEV (reference sequence). Here the CDR3 DNA reads TGTGCCAGCAGTTTAACCCAGGGTCGGGAAAAACTGTTTTTT. Translating it yields CASSLTQGREKLFF.

This clone was counted between two and nine times. The chain recombines TRBV7-2 with TRBJ2-3; no definite D call. The V end was cut by 5 bases, the J end by 4 bases, with 10 bases between. The CDR3 sequence is 13 residues long. Looked up from germline, CDR1 is SGHTA and CDR2 is FQGNSA. The CDR3 spells CASSVRVADTQYF. CDR3 bases: TGTGCCAGCAGCGTTAGAGTCGCAGATACGCAGTATTTT. Full variable domain (missing parts from reference TRBV7-2 and TRBJ2-3): GAGVSQSPSNKVTEKGKDVELRCDPISGHTALYWYRQSLGQGLEFLIYFQGNSAPDKSGLPSDRFSAERTGGSVSTLTIQRTQQEDSAVYLCASSVRVADTQYFGPGTRLTVL.

This clone was seen only a few times. The chain employs TRBV14 and TRBJ1-1; D not certain. Per the germline V gene, CDR1 is SGHDN and CDR2 is FVKESK. The CDR3 contains 14 residues. V lost 0 bases to trimming and J lost 3 bases, with 8 bases between them. The DNA for the CDR3 is TGTGCCAGCAGCCAAGAATCAAGGTACACTGAAGCTTTCTTT. Translation gives CASSQESRYTEAFF.

This chain links TRBV5-4 with TRBJ2-5, with D perhaps matching TRBD2 (6 bases). Between the trimmed V and J ends, which lost 8 bases and 2 bases, there was a span of 22 bases. The CDR3 consists of 16 residues. Germline values: CDR1 SGHNT, CDR2 YYREEE (reference sequence). CDR3: CARPASREWGQETQYF. The CDR3 DNA is TGTGCCAGACCAGCATCCCGGGAGTGGGGACAAGAGACCCAGTACTTC.

This clone was detected a few times. The chain carries TRBV16 and TRBJ1-3; D gene uncertain. V gave up 0 bases and J gave up 3 bases, with 3 bases separating them. The CDR3 loop spans 13 amino acids. Germline V gene lookup returns CDR1 KGHSY and CDR2 FQNENV. In nucleotides, the CDR3 is TGTGCCAGCAGCCAATCGATTGGAAACACCATATATTTT. Residues: CASSQSIGNTIYF.

The V and J genes are TRBV27 and TRBJ2-2; D is uncertain. The CDR3 contains 18 residues. Between the trimmed V and J ends, which lost 4 bases and 3 bases, there was a span of 21 bases. From germline, CDR1 is MNHEY and CDR2 SMNVEV (reference sequence). The CDR3 nucleotides are TGTGCCAGCAGTTATCTCGCATGGTACGATAGGGACACCGGGGAGCTGTTTTTT. Its translation: CASSYLAWYDRDTGELFF.

This sequence joins TRBV4-2 and TRBJ2-7; D call uncertain. This CDR3 comprises 16 residues. V gave up 0 bases and J gave up 5 bases, with 17 bases separating them. Germline V gene data show CDR1 as LGHNA and CDR2 as YNFKEQ. CDR3 sequence: CASSQEWIGRSDEQYF. The DNA of the CDR3 is TGTGCCAGCAGCCAAGAGTGGATAGGTCGGAGCGACGAGCAGTACTTC.

This clone was recorded a few times. The J gene is TRBJ2-7, the V gene TRBV28, with D tentatively TRBD1 (6 bases). Germline V gives CDR1 MDHEN, CDR2 SYDVKM. V was trimmed by 7 bases and J by 1 base, leaving 17 bases between them. This CDR3 is 15 amino acids long. CDR3 sequence reads: CASIDQGSGSYEQYF. Written as DNA, the CDR3 is TGTGCCAGCATTGATCAGGGGTCGGGGTCCTACGAGCAGTACTTC.

The chain employs TRBV5-4 and TRBJ1-2; possible D gene TRBD1, 5 bases. The V end lost 3 bases, the J end lost 4 bases, and 13 bases lay between the germline ends. Per germline, CDR1 SGHNT and CDR2 YYREEE (reference sequence). The CDR3 contains 14 residues. As DNA, the CDR3 is TGTGCCAGCAGCTCTAGATCGGGGCGCTATGGCTACACCTTC. This encodes CASSSRSGRYGYTF.

This clone has a count of ten or more. This sample also contains other DNA sequences that code for the same CDR3. V is TRBV30 and J is TRBJ2-1; D possibly corresponds to TRBD1 (5 bases). The CDR3 has 13 amino acids. V lost 5 bases and J lost 1, with 9 bases in between. Per the germline V gene, CDR1 is GTSNPN and CDR2 is SVGIG (reference sequence). CDR3 sequence reads: CAWGQGSYNEQFF. Written as DNA, the CDR3 is TGTGCCTGGGGTCAGGGATCCTACAATGAGCAGTTCTTC.

This clone occurred a few times. This chain links TRBV6-5 with TRBJ2-1, with a possible D match to TRBD2 (5 bases). Trimming removed 6 bases from V and 2 bases from J, with 14 bases in between. This CDR3 contains 15 residues. Germline V gene data show CDR1 as MNHEY and CDR2 as SVGAGI. Here the CDR3 reads CASSYGLRPYNEQFF. CDR3 sequence (DNA): TGTGCCAGCAGCTACGGACTTCGACCCTACAATGAGCAGTTCTTC.

The DNA of the CDR3 is TGTGCCAGCAGTTTGGACAGGGGAAGTGGCTACACCTTC. Amino acid sequence: CASSLDRGSGYTF. The chain links TRBV6-5 to TRBJ1-2, with 9 bases lining up with TRBD1. The length of the CDR3 is 13 residues. Germline V gene lookup returns CDR1 MNHEY and CDR2 SVGAGI. V dropped 4 bases and J dropped 7; count of bases not matched to a gene: 4.

This sequence joins TRBV6-6 and TRBJ1-2; no clear D. V lost 0 bases and J lost 8, with 13 bases in between. This CDR3 spans 14 amino acids. CDR1 and CDR2 from the germline V gene are MNHNY and SVGAGI (reference sequence). The chain's CDR3 is CASSYSSGVRGYTF. DNA of the CDR3: TGTGCCAGCAGTTACTCGTCCGGGGTGCGGGGCTACACCTTC.

There are a few counts of this clone. The chain carries TRBV10-3 and TRBJ2-7; unclear D gene. This CDR3 spans 13 amino acids. The V end was cut by 5 bases, the J end by 3 bases, with 11 bases between. The germline V gene encodes CDR1 ENHRY and CDR2 SYGVKD. The CDR3: CAISIGRNYEQYF. In nucleotides, the CDR3 is TGTGCCATCAGTATTGGTAGAAACTACGAGCAGTACTTC.

Details on this clone: In the same sample, other DNA sequences code for this CDR3. The V gene is TRBV7-9, the J gene TRBJ1-1; 7 bases match TRBD1. This CDR3 is 14 amino acids long. Trimming removed 3 bases from V and 1 base from J; junction bases left unmatched: 2. In germline, CDR1 is SEHNR, CDR2 FQNEAQ (reference sequence). CDR3 sequence (DNA): TGTGCCAGCAGCTTGGGACAGTCGAACACTGAAGCTTTCTTT. Its translation is CASSLGQSNTEAFF.

This clone was seen a handful of times. This chain links TRBV6-1 with TRBJ1-2; D unresolved. Germline V CDR1 and CDR2: MNHNS, SASEGT. CDR3 length: 12 residues. The V gene lost 3 bases and the J gene lost 4 bases, with 6 bases spanning the gap. CDR3: CASSDRSYGYTF. Here the CDR3 DNA reads TGTGCCAGCAGTGATAGGAGCTATGGCTACACCTTC.

A few counts support this clone. The J gene is TRBJ1-5, the V gene TRBV29-1; D uncertain. V was trimmed by 4 bases and J by 4 bases, leaving 8 bases between them. The germline gives CDR1 SQVTM, CDR2 ANQGSEA. The length of the CDR3 is 12 residues. The CDR3 coding sequence is TGCAGCGTTGTTGTTGGGAATCAGCCCCAGCATTTT. It encodes CSVVVGNQPQHF.

The sample holds a few counts of this clone. The chain couples TRBV25-1 to TRBJ2-2; D might be TRBD2 (6 bases). Per germline, CDR1 MGHDK and CDR2 SYGVNS. CDR3 length: 14 residues. Trimming took off 2 bases at V and 6 bases at J, with 10 bases between the two ends. The DNA of the CDR3 is TGTGCCAGCAGTGAAGGATGGGGGGCCGGGGAGCTGTTTTTT. Encoded protein: CASSEGWGAGELFF.

The chain is built from TRBV9 and TRBJ2-6, with D possibly TRBD1 on 5 matching bases. V was pared by 3 bases and J by 0 bases, with 10 bases between. Germline lookup yields CDR1 SGDLS and CDR2 YYNGEE. The CDR3 has 16 residues. The CDR3: CASSEGDFSGANVLTF. The CDR3 nucleotides read TGTGCCAGCAGCGAAGGGGATTTCTCTGGGGCCAACGTCCTGACTTTC.

CDR3 DNA sequence: TGTGCCTGTCGCCAAGGGGCCTCCTACAATGAGCAGTTCTTC. This encodes CACRQGASYNEQFF. V usage is TRBV7-9 and J usage is TRBJ2-1; TRBD1 is a possible D gene (5 bases). The V end was cut by 11 bases, the J end by 0 bases, with 14 bases between. This CDR3 spans 14 amino acids. The V gene's germline CDR1 is SEHNR and CDR2 FQNEAQ (reference sequence).

In its sample, this clone was seen a few times. V is TRBV5-1 and J is TRBJ2-5; TRBD1 might be the D (5 bases). The end of the DNA fits TRBJ2-7 better, so the J call may be wrong. The CDR3 is 15 residues long. The germline V gene encodes CDR1 SGHRS and CDR2 YFSETQ. The CDR3 DNA is TGCGCCAGCAGCTTGGTTCCAGGGAACTCCTACGAGCAGTACTTC. This encodes CASSLVPGNSYEQYF.